This T cell receptor beta chain was recovered during a study of graft-versus-host responses after intestinal transplantation. Sequencing used immunoSEQ multiplex PCR; TCRdb keeps in-frame clones, though not all of them. The repertoire holds approximately 78,000 clones, with roughly 91% as singletons. This clone was picked up one time. What it binds is not known. Germline V CDR1 and CDR2: SNHLY, FYNNEI. The CDR3 runs to 14 residues. Trimming removed 5 bases at V and 2 bases at J, with 13 bases between. J is TRBJ2-7 and V is TRBV2, with TRBD2 as a possible D gene (6 bases). The source was unstimulated CD8+ T cells sorted from spleen or lymph node cells, collected before transplant. This sequence was found in a human donor who was the organ donor for an intestinal transplant. The CDR3 reads CASSSGGKAYEQYF. Here the CDR3 DNA reads TGTGCCAGCAGTTCAGGAGGGAAGGCCTACGAGCAGTACTTC.